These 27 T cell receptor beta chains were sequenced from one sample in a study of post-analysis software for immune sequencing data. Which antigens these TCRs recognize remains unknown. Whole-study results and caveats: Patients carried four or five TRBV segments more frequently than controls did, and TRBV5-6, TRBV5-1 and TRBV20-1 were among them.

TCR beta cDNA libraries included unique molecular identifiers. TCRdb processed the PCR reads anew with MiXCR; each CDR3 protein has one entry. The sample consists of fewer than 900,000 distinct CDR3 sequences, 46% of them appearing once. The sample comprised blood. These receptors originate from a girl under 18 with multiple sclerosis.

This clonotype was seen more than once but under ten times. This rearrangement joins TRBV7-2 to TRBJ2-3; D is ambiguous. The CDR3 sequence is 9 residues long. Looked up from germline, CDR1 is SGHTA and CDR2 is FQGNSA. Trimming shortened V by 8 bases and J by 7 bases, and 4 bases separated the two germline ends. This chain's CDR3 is CASGNTQYF. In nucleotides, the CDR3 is TGTGCCAGCGGAAATACGCAGTATTTT.

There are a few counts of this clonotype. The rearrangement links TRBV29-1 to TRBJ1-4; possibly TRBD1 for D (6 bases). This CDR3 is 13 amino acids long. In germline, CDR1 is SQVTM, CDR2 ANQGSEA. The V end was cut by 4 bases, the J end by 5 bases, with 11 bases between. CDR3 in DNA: TGCAGCGTTGTAGCAGGGGTGAATGAAAAACTGTTTTTT. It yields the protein CSVVAGVNEKLFF.

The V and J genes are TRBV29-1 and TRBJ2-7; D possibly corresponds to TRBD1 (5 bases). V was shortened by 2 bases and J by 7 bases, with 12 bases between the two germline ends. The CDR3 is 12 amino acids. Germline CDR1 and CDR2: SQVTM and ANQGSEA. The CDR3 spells CSVERGLGEQYF. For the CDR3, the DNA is TGCAGCGTTGAAAGGGGTTTGGGGGAGCAGTACTTC.

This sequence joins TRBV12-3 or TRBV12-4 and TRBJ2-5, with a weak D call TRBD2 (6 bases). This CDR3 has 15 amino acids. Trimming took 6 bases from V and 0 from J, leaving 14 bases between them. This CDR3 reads CASSPGLLYQETQYF. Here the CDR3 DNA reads TGTGCCAGCAGCCCGGGACTCTTGTACCAAGAGACCCAGTACTTC.

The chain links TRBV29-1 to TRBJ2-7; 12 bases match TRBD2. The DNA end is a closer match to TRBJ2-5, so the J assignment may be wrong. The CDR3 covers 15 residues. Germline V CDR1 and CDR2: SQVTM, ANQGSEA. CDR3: CSVDLLAGGSETQYF. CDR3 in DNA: TGCAGCGTTGACCTTCTAGCGGGAGGGTCTGAGACCCAGTACTTC.

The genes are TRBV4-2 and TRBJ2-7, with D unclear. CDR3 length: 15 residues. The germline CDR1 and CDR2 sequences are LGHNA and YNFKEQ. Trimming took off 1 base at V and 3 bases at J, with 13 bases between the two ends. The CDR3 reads CASSQGTASIYEQYF. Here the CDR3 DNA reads TGTGCCAGCAGCCAAGGTACAGCGTCTATCTACGAGCAGTACTTC.

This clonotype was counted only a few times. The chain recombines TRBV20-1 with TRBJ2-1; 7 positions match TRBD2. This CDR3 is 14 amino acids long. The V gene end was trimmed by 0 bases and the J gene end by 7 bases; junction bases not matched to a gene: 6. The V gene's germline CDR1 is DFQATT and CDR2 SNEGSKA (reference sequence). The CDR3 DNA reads TGCAGTGCTAGAGATGGCGGCGGGAGTAATGAGCAGTTCTTC. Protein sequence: CSARDGGGSNEQFF.

The CDR3 DNA reads as TGTGCCAGCAGCCAAGATCCGGGGACCAAATTCACAGATACGCAGTATTTT. It yields the protein CASSQDPGTKFTDTQYF. The chain has TRBV4-2 and TRBJ2-3; D could derive from TRBD1 or TRBD2 (5 bases each). The CDR3 has 17 amino acids. Trimming pared 0 bases from V and 2 bases from J, leaving 15 bases between. In germline, CDR1 is LGHNA, CDR2 YNFKEQ.

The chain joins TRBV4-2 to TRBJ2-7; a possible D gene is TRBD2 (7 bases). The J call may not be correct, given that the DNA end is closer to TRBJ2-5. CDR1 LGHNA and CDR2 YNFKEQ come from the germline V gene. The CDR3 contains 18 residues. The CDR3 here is CASSPLTTPGGRSETQYF. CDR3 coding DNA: TGTGCCAGCAGCCCACTGACTACTCCGGGGGGCCGCTCAGAGACCCAGTACTTC.

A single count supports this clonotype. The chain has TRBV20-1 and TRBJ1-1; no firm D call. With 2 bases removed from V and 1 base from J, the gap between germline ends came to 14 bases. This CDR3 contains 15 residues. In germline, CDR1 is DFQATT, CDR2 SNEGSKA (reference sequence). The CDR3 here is CSARLHNTANTEAFF. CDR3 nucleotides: TGCAGTGCTAGACTTCATAACACCGCGAACACTGAAGCTTTCTTT.

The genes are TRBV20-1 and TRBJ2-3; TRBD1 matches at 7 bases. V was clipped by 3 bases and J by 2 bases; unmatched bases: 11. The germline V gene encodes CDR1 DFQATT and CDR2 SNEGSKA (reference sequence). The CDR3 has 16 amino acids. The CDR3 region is CSASPWTGISTDTQYF. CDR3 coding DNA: TGCAGTGCTAGTCCATGGACAGGTATTTCCACAGATACGCAGTATTTT.

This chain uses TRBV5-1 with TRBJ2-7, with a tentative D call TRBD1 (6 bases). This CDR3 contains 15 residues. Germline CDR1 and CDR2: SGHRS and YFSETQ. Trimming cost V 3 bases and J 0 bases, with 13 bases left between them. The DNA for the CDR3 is TGCGCCAGCAGCTCCTTGACAGGAGGCTCCTACGAGCAGTACTTC. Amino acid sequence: CASSSLTGGSYEQYF.

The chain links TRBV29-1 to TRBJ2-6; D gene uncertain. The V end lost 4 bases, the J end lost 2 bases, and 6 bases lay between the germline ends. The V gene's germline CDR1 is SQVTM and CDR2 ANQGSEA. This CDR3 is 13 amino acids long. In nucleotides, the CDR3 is TGCAGCGTTGTAAGGGCTGGGGCCAACGTCCTGACTTTC. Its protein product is CSVVRAGANVLTF.

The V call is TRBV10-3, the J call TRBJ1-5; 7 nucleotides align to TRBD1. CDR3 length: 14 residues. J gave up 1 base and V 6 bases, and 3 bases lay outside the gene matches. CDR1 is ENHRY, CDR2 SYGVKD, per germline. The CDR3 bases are TGTGCCATCAGCTCGGGACAGAGCAATCAGCCCCAGCATTTT. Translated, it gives CAISSGQSNQPQHF.

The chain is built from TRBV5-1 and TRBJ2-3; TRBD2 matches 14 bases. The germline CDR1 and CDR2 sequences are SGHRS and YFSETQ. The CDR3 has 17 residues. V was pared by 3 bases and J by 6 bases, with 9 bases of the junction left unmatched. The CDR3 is CASSSGTSGSPHDTQYF. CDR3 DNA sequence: TGCGCCAGCAGCTCGGGGACTAGCGGGAGTCCCCACGATACGCAGTATTTT.

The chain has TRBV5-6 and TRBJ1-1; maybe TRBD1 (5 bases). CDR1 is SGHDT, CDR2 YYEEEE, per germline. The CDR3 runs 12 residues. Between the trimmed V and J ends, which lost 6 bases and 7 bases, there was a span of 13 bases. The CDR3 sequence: CASTLRGSEAFF. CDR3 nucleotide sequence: TGTGCCAGCACCCTACGGGGCAGTGAAGCTTTCTTT.

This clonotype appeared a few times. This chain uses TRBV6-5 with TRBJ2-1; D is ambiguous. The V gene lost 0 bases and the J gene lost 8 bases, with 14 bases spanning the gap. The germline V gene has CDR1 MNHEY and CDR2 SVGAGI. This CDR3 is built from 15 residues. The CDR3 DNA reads TGTGCCAGCAGTTACTCTTTATTAGGTGCGGATGAGCAGTTCTTC. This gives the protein CASSYSLLGADEQFF.

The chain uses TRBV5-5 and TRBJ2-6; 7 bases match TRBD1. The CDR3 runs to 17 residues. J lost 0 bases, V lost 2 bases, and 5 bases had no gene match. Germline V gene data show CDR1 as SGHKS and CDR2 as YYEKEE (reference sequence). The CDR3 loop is CASSFRDSSSGANVLTF. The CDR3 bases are TGTGCCAGCAGCTTCCGGGACAGCTCCTCTGGGGCCAACGTCCTGACTTTC.

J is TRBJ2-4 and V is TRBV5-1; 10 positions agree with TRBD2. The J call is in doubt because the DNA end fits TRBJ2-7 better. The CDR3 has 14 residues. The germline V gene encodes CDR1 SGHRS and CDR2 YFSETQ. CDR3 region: CASNPDLAGDEQYF. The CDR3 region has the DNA TGCGCCAGCAACCCCGATCTAGCGGGAGACGAGCAGTACTTC.

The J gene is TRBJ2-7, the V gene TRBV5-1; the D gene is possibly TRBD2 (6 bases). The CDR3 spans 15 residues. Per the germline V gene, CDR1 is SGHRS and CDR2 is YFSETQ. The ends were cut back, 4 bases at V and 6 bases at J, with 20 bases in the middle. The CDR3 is CASSLQEGIFGEQYF. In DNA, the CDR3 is TGCGCCAGCAGCCTCCAGGAGGGGATTTTTGGCGAGCAGTACTTC.

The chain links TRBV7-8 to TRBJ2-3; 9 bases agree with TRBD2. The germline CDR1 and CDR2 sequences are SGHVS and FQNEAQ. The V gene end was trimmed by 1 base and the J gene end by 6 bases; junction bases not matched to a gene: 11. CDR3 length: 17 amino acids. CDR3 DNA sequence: TGTGCCAGCAGCTTAGAGGTTGTTGCGGGGGGGCCGGATACGCAGTATTTT. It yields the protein CASSLEVVAGGPDTQYF.

Here the CDR3 reads CSVESGGSGNEQYF. The CDR3 DNA reads as TGCAGCGTTGAGTCCGGCGGGAGTGGTAATGAGCAGTACTTC. The rearrangement joins TRBV29-1 to TRBJ2-5, with 7 bases identical to TRBD2. V shed 3 bases, J shed 11 bases, and the junction held 15 bases outside the gene matches. This CDR3 is built from 14 residues. Per germline, CDR1 SQVTM and CDR2 ANQGSEA. The full variable domain, rest sourced from reference TRBV29-1 and TRBJ2-5, is SAVISQKPSRDICQRGTSLTIQCQVDSQVTMMFWYRQQPGQSLTLIATANQGSEATYESGFVIDKFPISRPNLTFSTLTVSNMSPEDSSIYLCSVESGGSGNEQYFGPGTRLLVL.

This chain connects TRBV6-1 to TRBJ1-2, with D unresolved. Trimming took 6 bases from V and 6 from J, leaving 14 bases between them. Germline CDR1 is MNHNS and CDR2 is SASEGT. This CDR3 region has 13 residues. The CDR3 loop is CASRGGRVDGYTF. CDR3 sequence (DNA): TGTGCCAGCAGAGGTGGCCGAGTCGATGGCTACACCTTC.

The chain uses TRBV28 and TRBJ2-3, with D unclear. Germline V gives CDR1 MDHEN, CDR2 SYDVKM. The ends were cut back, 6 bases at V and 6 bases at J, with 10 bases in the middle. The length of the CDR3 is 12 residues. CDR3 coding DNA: TGTGCCAGCAGCCGAAATGGGGATACGCAGTATTTT. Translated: CASSRNGDTQYF. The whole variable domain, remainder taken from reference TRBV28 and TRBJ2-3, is DVKVTQSSRYLVKRTGEKVFLECVQDMDHENMFWYRQDPGLGLRLIYFSYDVKMKEKGDIPEGYSVSREKKERFSLILESASTNQTSMYLCASSRNGDTQYFGPGTRLTVL.

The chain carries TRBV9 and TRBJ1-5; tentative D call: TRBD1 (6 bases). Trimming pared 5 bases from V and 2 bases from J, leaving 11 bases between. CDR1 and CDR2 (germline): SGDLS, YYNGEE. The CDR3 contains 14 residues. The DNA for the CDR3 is TGTGCCAGCAGTGTATCAGGGGGCAATCAGCCCCAGCATTTT. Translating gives CASSVSGGNQPQHF.

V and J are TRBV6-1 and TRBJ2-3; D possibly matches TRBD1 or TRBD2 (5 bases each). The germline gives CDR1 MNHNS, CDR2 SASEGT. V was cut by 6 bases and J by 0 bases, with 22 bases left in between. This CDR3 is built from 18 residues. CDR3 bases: TGTGCCAGCAGAGGCCTCCCTGGGGGTTCCCGTAGCACAGATACGCAGTATTTT. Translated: CASRGLPGGSRSTDTQYF.

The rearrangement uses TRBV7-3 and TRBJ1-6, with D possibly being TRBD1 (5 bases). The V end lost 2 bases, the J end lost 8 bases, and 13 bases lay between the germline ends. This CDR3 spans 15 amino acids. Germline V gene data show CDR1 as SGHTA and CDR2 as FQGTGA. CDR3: CASSLGAIGDSPLHF. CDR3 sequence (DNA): TGTGCCAGCAGCTTAGGGGCGATAGGGGATTCACCCCTCCACTTT.